One T cell receptor beta chain is described in this entry. Its specificity is not known. This CDR3 is 16 amino acids long. Looked up from germline, CDR1 is SGHRS and CDR2 is YFSETQ. With V trimmed by 7 bases and J by 2 bases, 11 bases remained unmatched. These data belong to a study of identical twins. The study, taken as a whole, reports: Models underpredicted monozygotic twin sharing of out-of-frame TCR alpha.

TCRdb re-analysed the 5' RACE reads in MiXCR, keeping a single row per CDR3 protein. The sample holds 300,000 or so distinct CDR3 sequences; around 9.7% are singletons and the top ten take 7% to 8.5%. The same data also contributed to another study, on yellow fever vaccine responses in identical twins.

The sample consisted of CD8+ T cells sorted from blood. The source of this sequence is a woman in her late teens or twenties in good health. The V call is TRBV5-1, the J call TRBJ2-3; 9 bases are a match to TRBD2. This chain's CDR3 is CASSESSGGDTDTQYF. As DNA, the CDR3 is TGCGCCAGCTCCGAAAGTAGCGGGGGAGACACAGATACGCAGTATTTT.